A selection of T cell receptor beta chains follows, all from one sample in a study of cytomegalovirus exposure and HLA in healthy donors. Profiling relied on immunoSEQ multiplex PCR, and the TCRdb table lists in-frame clones only, not all of them. The sample lists 250,000 or so clones; approximately 84% were seen once. Sample: PBMCs. The source of these receptors is a young man in good health and CMV-seropositive. Both conserved end residues are part of each CDR3. A D gene is named only where the DNA matches it firmly. Size is omitted from some rows. Given values are once, few, many or a class for expanded clones.

CDR3 protein: CASSDSGTYEQYF
CDR3 DNA: TGTGCCAGCAGTGATAGCGGGACCTACGAGCAGTACTTC
clone size: -
V gene: TRBV6-4
D gene: TRBD2
J gene: TRBJ2-7

CDR3 protein: CASSLRENTEAFF
CDR3 DNA: TGTGCCAGCAGTTTACGGGAGAACACTGAAGCTTTCTTT
clone size: -
V gene: TRBV27
D gene: -
J gene: TRBJ1-1

CDR3 protein: CASSLSWGRGTDTQYF
CDR3 DNA: TGTGCCAGCAGCTTGTCTTGGGGGCGAGGCACAGATACGCAGTATTTT
clone size: once
V gene: TRBV5-4
D gene: -
J gene: TRBJ2-3

CDR3 protein: CASSAVGVEQPQHF
CDR3 DNA: TGTGCCAGCAGCGCCGTGGGGGTTGAACAGCCCCAGCATTTT
clone size: -
V gene: TRBV7-6
D gene: -
J gene: TRBJ1-5

CDR3 protein: CASTMGLEETQYF
CDR3 DNA: TGTGCCAGCACCATGGGACTAGAGGAGACCCAGTACTTC
clone size: -
V gene: TRBV7-6
D gene: TRBD2
J gene: TRBJ2-5

CDR3 protein: CASSPGPGVPDTQYF
CDR3 DNA: TGTGCCAGCAGTCCCGGGCCAGGGGTGCCAGATACGCAGTATTTT
clone size: -
V gene: TRBV27
D gene: -
J gene: TRBJ2-3

CDR3 protein: CASSFGSDQPQHF
CDR3 DNA: TGTGCCAGCAGCTTTGGATCTGATCAGCCCCAGCATTTT
clone size: -
V gene: TRBV5-5
D gene: -
J gene: TRBJ1-5

CDR3 protein: CAISESGQGTNDGYTF
CDR3 DNA: TGTGCCATCAGTGAGTCGGGACAGGGTACTAACGATGGCTACACCTTC
clone size: -
V gene: TRBV10-3
D gene: TRBD1
J gene: TRBJ1-2

CDR3 protein: CATRPQRISNQPQHF
CDR3 DNA: TGTGCCACCAGACCTCAGAGAATTAGCAATCAGCCCCAGCATTTT
clone size: once
V gene: TRBV15
D gene: -
J gene: TRBJ1-5

CDR3 protein: CASSFGLAGGRTYNEQFF
CDR3 DNA: TGTGCCAGCAGCTTCGGCCTAGCGGGAGGGAGGACCTACAATGAGCAGTTCTTC
clone size: -
V gene: TRBV7-8
D gene: TRBD2
J gene: TRBJ2-1

CDR3 protein: CASSSRGQGHTEAFF
CDR3 DNA: TGTGCCAGCAGTTCTAGGGGACAGGGCCACACTGAAGCTTTCTTT
clone size: -
V gene: TRBV6-5
D gene: TRBD1
J gene: TRBJ1-1

CDR3 protein: CASSLEGGQGAFGYTF
CDR3 DNA: TGCGCCAGCAGCTTGGAGGGCGGACAGGGGGCATTTGGCTACACCTTC
clone size: -
V gene: TRBV5-1
D gene: TRBD1
J gene: TRBJ1-2

CDR3 protein: CSAGQGRGIDEQYF
CDR3 DNA: TGCAGCGCAGGACAGGGTAGGGGTATCGACGAGCAGTACTTC
clone size: -
V gene: TRBV29-1
D gene: TRBD1
J gene: TRBJ2-7

CDR3 protein: CATVRQGDYGYTF
CDR3 DNA: TGTGCCACAGTCCGGCAGGGTGACTATGGCTACACCTTC
clone size: -
V gene: TRBV5-4
D gene: -
J gene: TRBJ1-2

CDR3 protein: CASTRPDNEQFF
CDR3 DNA: TGTGCCAGCACCAGGCCCGACAATGAGCAGTTCTTC
clone size: -
V gene: TRBV6-5
D gene: -
J gene: TRBJ2-1

CDR3 protein: CASSYVGRKGYNEQFF
CDR3 DNA: TGTGCCAGCAGTTACGTCGGCAGGAAGGGGTACAATGAGCAGTTCTTC
clone size: -
V gene: TRBV6-5
D gene: -
J gene: TRBJ2-1

CDR3 protein: CASSVSQGAWYTGELFF
CDR3 DNA: TGTGCCAGCAGCGTCTCACAGGGGGCCTGGTACACCGGGGAGCTGTTTTTT
clone size: -
V gene: TRBV9
D gene: TRBD1
J gene: TRBJ2-2

CDR3 protein: CASSPTGGEFYNEQFF
CDR3 DNA: TGCGCCAGCAGCCCCACGGGGGGGGAGTTTTACAATGAGCAGTTCTTC
clone size: -
V gene: TRBV5-1
D gene: TRBD2
J gene: TRBJ2-1

CDR3 protein: CASLAGANNEQFF
CDR3 DNA: TGTGCCAGTCTAGCGGGAGCCAACAATGAGCAGTTCTTC
clone size: -
V gene: TRBV27
D gene: TRBD2
J gene: TRBJ2-1

CDR3 protein: CSVWSRGYEQYF
CDR3 DNA: TGCAGCGTTTGGTCCCGAGGGTACGAGCAGTACTTC
clone size: -
V gene: TRBV29-1
D gene: -
J gene: TRBJ2-7

CDR3 protein: CASSYSSFPKADTQYF
CDR3 DNA: TGTGCCAGCAGTTATTCAAGTTTCCCCAAGGCAGATACGCAGTATTTT
clone size: -
V gene: TRBV6-6
D gene: -
J gene: TRBJ2-3

CDR3 protein: CASSLGSPGNTIYF
CDR3 DNA: TGCGCCAGCAGCTTGGGCAGTCCTGGAAACACCATATATTTT
clone size: -
V gene: TRBV5-1
D gene: -
J gene: TRBJ1-3

CDR3 protein: CASSLGPTMNTEAFF
CDR3 DNA: TGTGCCAGCAGTTTAGGGCCGACCATGAACACTGAAGCTTTCTTT
clone size: -
V gene: TRBV27
D gene: -
J gene: TRBJ1-1

CDR3 protein: CASSGYSGREASSYNEQFF
CDR3 DNA: TGTGCCAGCAGTGGGTATAGCGGGAGGGAGGCGAGCTCCTACAATGAGCAGTTCTTC
clone size: -
V gene: TRBV2
D gene: TRBD2
J gene: TRBJ2-1

CDR3 protein: CASAPGLRETQYF
CDR3 DNA: TGTGCCAGTGCCCCGGGCCTTAGGGAGACCCAGTACTTC
clone size: -
V gene: TRBV19
D gene: -
J gene: TRBJ2-5

CDR3 protein: CASRAAMNTEAFF
CDR3 DNA: TGTGCCAGCAGGGCAGCCATGAACACTGAAGCTTTCTTT
clone size: -
V gene: TRBV14
D gene: -
J gene: TRBJ1-1

CDR3 protein: CASSFNSYEQYF
CDR3 DNA: TGTGCCAGCAGTTTTAACAGCTACGAGCAGTACTTC
clone size: -
V gene: TRBV28
D gene: -
J gene: TRBJ2-7

CDR3 protein: CASSSRDRGGSDTQYF
CDR3 DNA: TGTGCCAGCAGCTCACGGGACAGGGGAGGGTCAGATACGCAGTATTTT
clone size: -
V gene: TRBV7-2
D gene: TRBD1
J gene: TRBJ2-3

CDR3 protein: CASSSIGFTGELFF
CDR3 DNA: TGCGCCAGCAGCTCCATAGGTTTCACCGGGGAGCTGTTTTTT
clone size: -
V gene: TRBV4-1
D gene: -
J gene: TRBJ2-2

CDR3 protein: CASRRRQGSWIEQYF
CDR3 DNA: TGTGCCAGCAGGAGAAGACAGGGGAGTTGGATCGAGCAGTACTTC
clone size: -
V gene: TRBV2
D gene: TRBD1
J gene: TRBJ2-7

CDR3 protein: CASSKAGGWADTQYF
CDR3 DNA: TGTGCCAGCAGTAAAGCGGGAGGCTGGGCAGATACGCAGTATTTT
clone size: -
V gene: TRBV2
D gene: TRBD2
J gene: TRBJ2-3

CDR3 protein: CASSVDVLYGYTF
CDR3 DNA: TGTGCCAGCAGCGTGGACGTCCTCTATGGCTACACCTTC
clone size: -
V gene: TRBV5-4
D gene: -
J gene: TRBJ1-2

CDR3 protein: CASSQDTGTKEAFF
CDR3 DNA: TGCGCCAGCAGCCAAGATACTGGCACTAAGGAAGCTTTCTTT
clone size: -
V gene: TRBV4-3
D gene: -
J gene: TRBJ1-1

CDR3 protein: CASSKVLSTDVGYIESQHF
CDR3 DNA: TGTGCCAGCAGCAAAGTTCTCTCGACCGACGTAGGATATATTGAGTCCCAGCATTTT
clone size: -
V gene: TRBV5-6
D gene: -
J gene: TRBJ1-5

CDR3 protein: CAWSGNGELFF
CDR3 DNA: TGTGCCTGGAGTGGTAACGGGGAGCTGTTTTTT
clone size: -
V gene: TRBV30
D gene: -
J gene: TRBJ2-2

CDR3 protein: CASSARQGLSGYTF
CDR3 DNA: TGTGCCAGCAGTGCCCGACAGGGTCTGTCTGGCTACACCTTC
clone size: -
V gene: TRBV2
D gene: TRBD1
J gene: TRBJ1-2

CDR3 protein: CASSYTLAGGQETQYF
CDR3 DNA: TGTGCCAGCAGTTACACCTTAGCGGGAGGGCAAGAGACCCAGTACTTC
clone size: -
V gene: TRBV6-5
D gene: TRBD2
J gene: TRBJ2-5

CDR3 protein: CASSPDRGYEQYF
CDR3 DNA: TGTGCCAGCAGCCCGGACAGGGGTTACGAGCAGTACTTC
clone size: -
V gene: TRBV5-6
D gene: TRBD1
J gene: TRBJ2-7

CDR3 protein: CASSQDRTVNEKLFF
CDR3 DNA: TGCGCCAGCAGCCAAGATCGGACAGTTAATGAAAAACTGTTTTTT
clone size: -
V gene: TRBV4-1
D gene: -
J gene: TRBJ1-4

CDR3 protein: CASSATARGTGNTIYF
CDR3 DNA: TGTGCCAGCAGCGCCACGGCCAGGGGGACTGGAAACACCATATATTTT
clone size: -
V gene: TRBV9
D gene: TRBD1
J gene: TRBJ1-3

CDR3 protein: CASRVQGWRNQPQHF
CDR3 DNA: TGTGCCAGCAGGGTACAGGGTTGGCGCAATCAGCCCCAGCATTTT
clone size: -
V gene: TRBV6-1
D gene: -
J gene: TRBJ1-5

CDR3 protein: CASSYGRSFTYEQYF
CDR3 DNA: TGTGCCAGCAGTTATGGTAGATCGTTTACCTACGAGCAGTACTTC
clone size: -
V gene: TRBV7-2
D gene: -
J gene: TRBJ2-7

CDR3 protein: CASSPIRDTGELFF
CDR3 DNA: TGTGCCAGCAGTCCCATACGGGACACCGGGGAGCTGTTTTTT
clone size: -
V gene: TRBV2
D gene: -
J gene: TRBJ2-2

CDR3 protein: CASSLMDLNTEAFF
CDR3 DNA: TGCGCCAGCAGCTTGATGGACCTAAACACTGAAGCTTTCTTT
clone size: -
V gene: TRBV5-1
D gene: -
J gene: TRBJ1-1

CDR3 protein: CATRGEYEQYF
CDR3 DNA: TGTGCCACCCGAGGGGAATACGAGCAGTACTTC
clone size: -
V gene: TRBV10-3
D gene: -
J gene: TRBJ2-7

CDR3 protein: CASSGHPTDTQYF
CDR3 DNA: TGTGCCAGCAGCGGACACCCGACAGATACGCAGTATTTT
clone size: -
V gene: TRBV25-1
D gene: -
J gene: TRBJ2-3

CDR3 protein: CASSVAAEDSYEQYF
CDR3 DNA: TGTGCCAGCAGCGTAGCGGCTGAGGACTCCTACGAGCAGTACTTC
clone size: -
V gene: TRBV9
D gene: -
J gene: TRBJ2-7

CDR3 protein: CATRRRIENTEAFF
CDR3 DNA: TGTGCCACCCGTCGACGGATTGAGAACACTGAAGCTTTCTTT
clone size: -
V gene: TRBV2
D gene: -
J gene: TRBJ1-1

CDR3 protein: CASSRQYGYTF
CDR3 DNA: TGTGCCAGCAGTAGGCAGTATGGCTACACCTTC
clone size: -
V gene: TRBV28
D gene: -
J gene: TRBJ1-2

CDR3 protein: CTSSQDLDQRETYNEQFF
CDR3 DNA: TGCACCAGCAGCCAAGATCTTGACCAGCGGGAGACCTACAATGAGCAGTTCTTC
clone size: once
V gene: TRBV1
D gene: -
J gene: TRBJ2-1

CDR3 protein: CASSVDRGNYGYTF
CDR3 DNA: TGTGCCAGCAGTGTTGACAGGGGGAACTATGGCTACACCTTC
clone size: -
V gene: TRBV6-1
D gene: TRBD1
J gene: TRBJ1-2

CDR3 protein: CASSGKPGGAVYGYTF
CDR3 DNA: TGTGCCAGTAGTGGTAAGCCAGGGGGCGCGGTCTATGGCTACACCTTC
clone size: few
V gene: TRBV19
D gene: TRBD1
J gene: TRBJ1-2